This TCR beta chain was sequenced in a study of blood T cell repertoires in COVID-19. Original processing notes: Reference gene primer amplification in the assay estimated nucleated cell counts. Profiling relied on immunoSEQ multiplex PCR, and the TCRdb table lists in-frame clones only, not all of them. That table is the source of V, J and clone size, and D and trimming were worked out from the DNA. The profile shows 200,000 to 250,000 clones, approximately 86% of them singletons. The TCR was taken from a woman between 25 and 40 years old who had recovered from COVID-19. The specimen sequenced was peripheral blood.

As DNA, the CDR3 is TGTGCCAGCAGTGAGTTCGGGGGGGGAAAAGAGACCCAGTACTTC. It encodes CASSEFGGGKETQYF. The J gene is TRBJ2-5, the V gene TRBV2; 8 bases agree with TRBD2. V was pared by 3 bases and J by 3 bases, with 6 bases of the junction left unmatched. The germline V gene has CDR1 SNHLY and CDR2 FYNNEI. The CDR3 is 15 residues long.